The 7 T cell receptor beta chains below all came from one sample that was sequenced in a study of cytomegalovirus exposure and HLA in healthy donors. With 60 Vbeta and 13 Jbeta primers, the PCR was carried out. The data were produced by immunoSEQ multiplex PCR, yet TCRdb's version contains in-frame clones alone and is incomplete. The sample lists around 120,000 clones; 15% were seen once. Sequencing was carried out using PBMCs. The receptor set was obtained from a woman between 18 and 30 years old in good health and CMV-seronegative.

The rearrangement links TRBV5-6 to TRBJ1-2; D not certain. The germline V and J ends were trimmed by 6 bases and 0 bases, with 18 bases remaining between them. Germline V gives CDR1 SGHDT, CDR2 YYEEEE. This CDR3 comprises 16 residues. CDR3 amino acids: CASILEAAEANYGYTF. In nucleotides, the CDR3 is TGTGCCAGCATCCTGGAGGCAGCTGAAGCTAACTATGGCTACACCTTC.

This clone has a handful of counts. The chain combines TRBV10-3 with TRBJ2-1, with TRBD2 matching over 11 bases. This CDR3 contains 14 residues. Germline V gene sequence: CDR1 ENHRY, CDR2 SYGVKD. The ends lost 2 bases at V and 9 bases at J; junction bases unmatched: 3. CDR3 nucleotide sequence: TGTGCCATCAGTGAGAGGGGGACTAGCGGTGAGCAGTTCTTC. Amino acids: CAISERGTSGEQFF.

The V and J genes are TRBV5-4 and TRBJ1-2, with D uncertain. Germline assignment: CDR1 SGHNT and CDR2 YYREEE (reference sequence). This CDR3 spans 14 amino acids. Trimming cost V 5 bases and J 6 bases, with 17 bases left between them. This chain's CDR3 is CASRNLGGRDGYTF. The CDR3 DNA sequence: TGTGCCAGCAGGAACTTAGGAGGGAGGGATGGCTACACCTTC.

This clone occurred a few times. The rearrangement joins TRBV29-1 to TRBJ1-6; a possible D gene is TRBD1 (5 bases). The CDR3 extends over 13 amino acids. Trimming removed 5 bases from V and 8 bases from J, with 13 bases in between. CDR1 is SQVTM and CDR2 is ANQGSEA in the germline V gene. CDR3 region: CSVSRSRDSPLHF. The CDR3 DNA is TGCAGCGTTTCCCGATCCAGGGATTCACCCCTCCACTTT.

V usage is TRBV5-5 and J usage is TRBJ1-1, with a weak D call TRBD1 (6 bases). This CDR3 contains 17 residues. Germline V CDR1 and CDR2: SGHKS, YYEKEE (reference sequence). V lost 4 bases to trimming and J lost 1 base, with 20 bases between them. Here the CDR3 DNA reads TGTGCCAGCAGCCCTTCGCCCATTCAGGGGCCGAACACTGAAGCTTTCTTT. It is translated as CASSPSPIQGPNTEAFF.

V and J are TRBV28 and TRBJ1-1; 7 bases fit TRBD1. Losses at the gene ends were 5 bases for V and 0 bases for J; bases not matched to a gene: 9. Germline V lookup: CDR1 MDHEN, CDR2 SYDVKM. This CDR3 comprises 16 residues. The CDR3 loop is CASSPRTGGMNTEAFF. The CDR3 nucleotides read TGTGCCAGCAGTCCAAGGACAGGAGGTATGAACACTGAAGCTTTCTTT.

The chain employs TRBV7-6 and TRBJ1-2, with 7 bases identical to TRBD1. This CDR3 is 13 amino acids long. The V gene end was trimmed by 2 bases and the J gene end by 6 bases; junction bases not matched to a gene: 3. Germline values: CDR1 SGHVS, CDR2 FNYEAQ. CDR3 coding DNA: TGTGCCAGCAGCTTAAGACAGGGCGATGGCTACACCTTC. Amino acid sequence: CASSLRQGDGYTF.